This paragraph reports one TCR beta chain. Antigen: not known. Original data processing: A classifier for distant metastasis in papillary thyroid cancer was constructed using CDR3 differences observed across clinicopathological groups. TCRdb redid the clone calls on the PCR reads using MiXCR. These V and J calls are TCRdb output, not the study's own analysis. The sample includes roughly 90,000 clones, under 15% of them seen just once. V was pared by 5 bases and J by 6 bases, with 8 bases between. CDR1 and CDR2 from the germline V gene are SGHAT and FQNNGV. CDR3 size: 11 residues. This specimen comes from a study of metastatic and nonmetastatic thyroid tumors. For the study at large: Peripheral blood and tumor or nodule samples from malignant and benign thyroid patients were compared. Whole-study findings and limits: In blood and tumor, TCR beta diversity was reportedly significantly higher in malignant thyroid tumors than in benign nodules.

Treatment of any kind had been given to no patient before thyroid surgery. The source material was blood. The sequence derives from a female donor with papillary thyroid cancer or a benign thyroid nodule (not recorded which). Some clones in this sample may be carry-over from other donors' samples. The V and J genes are TRBV11-2 and TRBJ2-7; D might be TRBD1 (5 bases). DNA of the CDR3: TGTGCCAGCAGCAGGGGCAGCGAGCAGTACTTC. Its translation is CASSRGSEQYF.